The T cell receptor beta chain under discussion was sequenced for a study of shared clonotypes between healthy human individuals (dated by TCRdb to 2018 to 2021). Concerning the study at large: The cohort included a few men and two women between 18 and 49 years of age. Blood TCR repertoires of a handful of healthy adults were deeply sequenced to estimate repertoire size and the extent of clonotype sharing between individuals. To increase sequencing depth and limit assay-specific biases, TCR repertoire library preparation and sequencing were carried out by different laboratories using diverse techniques. Between about 0.8 and 8.9 billion PBMCs per donor were obtained by leukapheresis. Paper-wide results and their limitations: Pairwise subsampling led to the expectation that sequencing depth would affect the degree of clonotype sharing among donors. The genetic and exposure-history diversity represented was limited by the small number of donors. Sampling was limited to blood, and TCR repertoires in tissue likely differ from TCR repertoires in blood.

Healthy HIV-negative adults with no recently reported acute infections or vaccinations were included as donors. Only Caucasian adults living in Nashville, Tennessee, USA were represented among the donors. For unsorted samples, roughly 91 million PBMCs were counted, and genomic DNA was extracted using the QIAamp DNA Blood Mini kit. Blood was collected by leukapheresis, and PBMCs were isolated by Ficoll-Histopaque density gradient centrifugation and then cryopreserved in liquid nitrogen vapor phase. Turning to this clone: Its antigen has not been determined. No much larger clonotype is one base removed from it; base qualities were not supplied.

Trimmed from V: 3 bases; trimmed from J: 2 bases; junction bases lacking a gene match: 7. CDR1 and CDR2 are read off the germline V gene as KGHSH and LQKENI. Including the terminal cysteine and phenylalanine, the CDR3 comprises 15 residues. Only the CDR3 DNA stays, 45 bases, in frame from base 1. Using the deep immunoSEQ assay, TCR CDR3 regions were amplified from genomic DNA by multiplex PCR. Extracted genomic DNA from each cell subset was distributed evenly across all wells of several immunoSEQ 96-well plates, and each plate was treated as a replicate. For unsorted PBMC, around 300 ng genomic DNA, equal to 25,000 to 35,000 T cell genomes, was loaded into each replicate PCR. Genomic DNA from unsorted PBMC was sequenced over ten immunoSEQ deep assay plates. The purified libraries were quantified using a Qubit 3.0 fluorometer, sized with a Bioanalyzer 2100, and then quantified again using the KAPA Library Quantification kit. A separate single-read 150-cycle Illumina NextSeq 550 flow cell was used to sequence each immunoSEQ 96-well plate. The paper's data handling went like this. Because the immunoSEQ output held only junctional sequences and lacked quality scores, the filtering could not match the filtering applied to full-length reads. To assign V/J genes and CDR3, sequences were annotated against IMGT germline references using PyIR, a Python wrapper for IgBLAST v1.9. Reads were filtered out if the reads had weak V/J assignments (E-value above 1e-6), no CDR3, stop codons, out-of-frame junctions, or ambiguous translated residues. V3J clonotypes were defined as sequences sharing the same inferred V gene, J gene, and CDR3 amino acid sequence. The percentage overlap between two repertoires was calculated by dividing the number of shared unique clonotypes by the size of the smaller repertoire. Three approaches were used to assess repertoire richness: RTK rarefaction, the Chao1 estimator, and Recon v2.1 estimates of unobserved clonotypes. Here the immuneACCESS table is served through TCRdb, limited to in-frame sequences with V and J called. Missing clones are a known gap in these copies; in checked studies unresolved V genes cover under half, and the rest lacks a known reason. Clone size and the V and J calls come from that table; the DNA yielded D and trimming. The table for this sample lists about 510,000 clones; about four fifths of them were counted only once. The ten largest clones add up to about an eighth of the sample.

This sequence uses TRBV18 and TRBJ2-7, and 7 junction bases match TRBD1. The sequenced material came from PBMCs. This receptor was taken from a middle-aged woman in good health. Some clones in this sample may be carry-over from other donors' samples. The CDR3 protein is CASSPSRDRAYEQYF. The base sequence is TGTGCCAGCTCACCCAGCCGGGACAGAGCCTACGAGCAGTACTTC.